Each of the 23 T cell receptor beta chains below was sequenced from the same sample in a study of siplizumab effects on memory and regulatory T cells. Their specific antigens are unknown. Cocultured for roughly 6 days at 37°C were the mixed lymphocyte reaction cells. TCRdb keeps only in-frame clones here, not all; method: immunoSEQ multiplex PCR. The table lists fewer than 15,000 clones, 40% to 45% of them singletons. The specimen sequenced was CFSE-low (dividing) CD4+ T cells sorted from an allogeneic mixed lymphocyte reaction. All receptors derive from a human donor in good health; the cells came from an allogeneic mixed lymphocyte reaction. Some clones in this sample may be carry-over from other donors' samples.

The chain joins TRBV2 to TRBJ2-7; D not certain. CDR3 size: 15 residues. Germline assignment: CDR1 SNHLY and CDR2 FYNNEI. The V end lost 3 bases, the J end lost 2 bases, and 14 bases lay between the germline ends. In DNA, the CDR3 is TGTGCCAGCAGTGATATGTCCGTCCGGACCTACGAGCAGTACTTC. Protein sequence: CASSDMSVRTYEQYF.

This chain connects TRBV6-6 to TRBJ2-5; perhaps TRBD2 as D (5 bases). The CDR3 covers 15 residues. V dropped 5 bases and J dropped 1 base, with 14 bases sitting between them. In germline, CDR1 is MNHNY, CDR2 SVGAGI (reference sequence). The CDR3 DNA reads TGTGCCAGCAGTCCCCCCAGAGGGCCCCAAGAGACCCAGTACTTC. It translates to CASSPPRGPQETQYF.

The CDR3 sequence: CASSSGDQPQHF. The CDR3 DNA reads TGTGCCAGCAGCAGCGGCGATCAGCCCCAGCATTTT. The chain carries TRBV7-2 and TRBJ1-5; unclear D gene. Trimming removed 5 bases from V and 5 bases from J, with 7 bases in between. There are 12 residues in the CDR3. Germline CDR1 reads SGHTA; CDR2 reads FQGNSA. The complete variable domain, with remaining parts taken from reference TRBV7-2 and TRBJ1-5, reads GAGVSQSPSNKVTEKGKDVELRCDPISGHTALYWYRQSLGQGLEFLIYFQGNSAPDKSGLPSDRFSAERTGGSVSTLTIQRTQQEDSAVYLCASSSGDQPQHFGDGTRLSIL.

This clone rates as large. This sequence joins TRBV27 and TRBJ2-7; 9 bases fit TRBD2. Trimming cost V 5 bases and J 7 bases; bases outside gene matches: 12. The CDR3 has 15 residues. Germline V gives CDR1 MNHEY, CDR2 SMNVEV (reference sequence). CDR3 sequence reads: CASSTSTSGWGEQYF. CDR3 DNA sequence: TGTGCCAGCAGTACCTCGACTAGCGGATGGGGGGAGCAGTACTTC.

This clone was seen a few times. The CDR3 DNA sequence: TGTGCCAGCAGCATCGGGACAGCGAACACTGAAGCTTTCTTT. Protein product: CASSIGTANTEAFF. The V gene is TRBV7-3, the J gene TRBJ1-1, with 7 bases aligning to TRBD1. V trimming: 5 bases; J trimming: 1 base; junction bases outside the gene matches: 4. This CDR3 is built from 14 residues. Looked up from germline, CDR1 is SGHTA and CDR2 is FQGTGA.

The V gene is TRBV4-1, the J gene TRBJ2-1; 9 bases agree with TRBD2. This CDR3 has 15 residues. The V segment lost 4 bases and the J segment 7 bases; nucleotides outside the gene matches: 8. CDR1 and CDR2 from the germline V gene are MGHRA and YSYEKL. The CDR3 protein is CASSPGGSGRNEQFF. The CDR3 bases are TGCGCCAGCAGCCCGGGAGGTAGCGGGAGAAATGAGCAGTTCTTC.

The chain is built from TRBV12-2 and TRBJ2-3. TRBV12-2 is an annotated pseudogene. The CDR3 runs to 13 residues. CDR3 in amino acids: CASSPESTDTQYF. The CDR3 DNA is TGTGCCAGCAGCCCCGAGTCCACAGATACGCAGTATTTT.

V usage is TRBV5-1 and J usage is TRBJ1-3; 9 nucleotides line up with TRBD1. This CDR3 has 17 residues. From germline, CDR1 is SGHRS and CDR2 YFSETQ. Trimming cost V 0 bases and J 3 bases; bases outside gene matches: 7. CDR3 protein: CASSLGYRGQGGNTIYF. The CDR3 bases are TGCGCCAGCAGCTTGGGTTACAGGGGGCAAGGTGGAAACACCATATATTTT.

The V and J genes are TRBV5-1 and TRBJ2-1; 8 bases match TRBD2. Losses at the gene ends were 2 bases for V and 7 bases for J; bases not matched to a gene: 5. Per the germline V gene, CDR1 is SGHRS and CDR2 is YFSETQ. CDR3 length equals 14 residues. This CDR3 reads CASSLLQRENEQFF. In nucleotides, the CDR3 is TGCGCCAGCAGCTTATTGCAGCGGGAGAATGAGCAGTTCTTC.

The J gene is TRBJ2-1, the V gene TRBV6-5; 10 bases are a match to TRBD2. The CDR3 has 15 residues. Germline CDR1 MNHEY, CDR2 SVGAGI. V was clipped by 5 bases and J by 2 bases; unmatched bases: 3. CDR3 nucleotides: TGTGCCAGCAGTGGACTAGCGGACACCTACAATGAGCAGTTCTTC. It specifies CASSGLADTYNEQFF.

The CDR3 DNA follows: TGTGCCAGCAGCTTAGATCTGGGACAGGGGGCCCTTGGGGCCAACGTCCTGACTTTC. Translating gives CASSLDLGQGALGANVLTF. The chain recombines TRBV11-2 with TRBJ2-6, with 12 bases matching TRBD1. Germline assignment: CDR1 SGHAT and CDR2 FQNNGV. This CDR3 comprises 19 residues. Trimming at V came to 0 bases and at J to 3 bases, leaving 6 bases not matched to a gene.

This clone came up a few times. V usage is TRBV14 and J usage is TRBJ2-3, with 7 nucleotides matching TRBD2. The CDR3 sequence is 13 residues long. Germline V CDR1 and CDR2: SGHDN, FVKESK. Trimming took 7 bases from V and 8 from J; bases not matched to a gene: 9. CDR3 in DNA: TGTGCCAGCACCCGGACTAGGGATGGTACGCAGTATTTT. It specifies CASTRTRDGTQYF.

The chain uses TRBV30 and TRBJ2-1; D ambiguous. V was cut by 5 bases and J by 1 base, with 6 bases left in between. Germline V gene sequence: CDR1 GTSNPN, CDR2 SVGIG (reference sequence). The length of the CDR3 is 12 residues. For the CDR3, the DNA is TGTGCCTGGGGTAGGTCCTACAATGAGCAGTTCTTC. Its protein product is CAWGRSYNEQFF.

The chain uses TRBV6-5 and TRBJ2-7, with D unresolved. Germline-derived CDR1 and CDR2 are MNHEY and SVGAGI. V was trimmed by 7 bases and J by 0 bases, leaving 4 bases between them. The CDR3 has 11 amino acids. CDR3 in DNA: TGTGCCAGCACGTCCTCCTACGAGCAGTACTTC. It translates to CASTSSYEQYF.

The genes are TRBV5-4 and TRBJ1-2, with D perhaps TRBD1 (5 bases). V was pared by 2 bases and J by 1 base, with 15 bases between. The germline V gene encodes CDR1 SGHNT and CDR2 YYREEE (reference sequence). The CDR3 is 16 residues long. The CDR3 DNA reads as TGTGCCAGCAGCTTTGGAGCTGGGGCCGTTAACTATGGCTACACCTTC. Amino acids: CASSFGAGAVNYGYTF.

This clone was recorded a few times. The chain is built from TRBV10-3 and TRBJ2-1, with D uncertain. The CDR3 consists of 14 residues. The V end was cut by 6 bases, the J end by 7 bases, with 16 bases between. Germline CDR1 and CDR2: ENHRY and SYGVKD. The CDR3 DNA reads TGTGCCATCAGCCCCGTCCCAATGAGAAATGAGCAGTTCTTC. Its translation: CAISPVPMRNEQFF.

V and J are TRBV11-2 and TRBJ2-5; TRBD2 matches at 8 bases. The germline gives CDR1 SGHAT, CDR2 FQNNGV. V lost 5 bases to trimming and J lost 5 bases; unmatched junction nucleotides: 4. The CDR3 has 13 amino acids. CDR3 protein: CASSPGLVETQYF. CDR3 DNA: TGTGCCAGCAGCCCGGGACTAGTGGAGACCCAGTACTTC.

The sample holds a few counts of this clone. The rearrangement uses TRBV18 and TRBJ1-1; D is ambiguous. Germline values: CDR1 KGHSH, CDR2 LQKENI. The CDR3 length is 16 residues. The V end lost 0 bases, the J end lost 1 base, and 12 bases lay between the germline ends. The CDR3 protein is CASSPPFRVQNTEAFF. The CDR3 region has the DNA TGTGCCAGCTCACCACCTTTCCGGGTGCAGAACACTGAAGCTTTCTTT.

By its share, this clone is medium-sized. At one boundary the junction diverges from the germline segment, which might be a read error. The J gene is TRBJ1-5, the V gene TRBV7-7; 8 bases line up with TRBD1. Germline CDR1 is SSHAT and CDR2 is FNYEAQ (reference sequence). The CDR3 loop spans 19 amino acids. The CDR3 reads CASSFFGQGSPLDNQPQHF. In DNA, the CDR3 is TGTGCTAGCAGCTTTTTTGGACAGGGATCACCCCTCGACAATCAGCCCCAGCATTTT. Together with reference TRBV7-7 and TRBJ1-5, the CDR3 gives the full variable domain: GAGVSQSPRYKVTKRGQDVTLRCDPISSHATLYWYQQALGQGPEFLTYFNYEAQPDKSGLPSDRFSAERPEGSISTLTIQRTEQRDSAMYRCASSFFGQGSPLDNQPQHFGDGTRLSIL.

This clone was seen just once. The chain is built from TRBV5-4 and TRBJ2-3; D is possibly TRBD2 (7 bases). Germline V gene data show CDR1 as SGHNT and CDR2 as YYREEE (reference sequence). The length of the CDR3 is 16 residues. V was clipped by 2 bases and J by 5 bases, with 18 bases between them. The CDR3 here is CASSLFRGAEGDTQYF. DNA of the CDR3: TGTGCCAGCAGCTTATTTCGGGGGGCGGAGGGAGATACGCAGTATTTT.

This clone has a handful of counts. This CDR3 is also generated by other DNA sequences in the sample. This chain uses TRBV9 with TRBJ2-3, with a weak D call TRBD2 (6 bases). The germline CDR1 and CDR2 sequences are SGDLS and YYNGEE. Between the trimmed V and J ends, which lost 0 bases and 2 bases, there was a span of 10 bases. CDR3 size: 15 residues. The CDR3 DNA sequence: TGTGCCAGCAGCGTAGGGGGACTGTCCACAGATACGCAGTATTTT. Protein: CASSVGGLSTDTQYF.

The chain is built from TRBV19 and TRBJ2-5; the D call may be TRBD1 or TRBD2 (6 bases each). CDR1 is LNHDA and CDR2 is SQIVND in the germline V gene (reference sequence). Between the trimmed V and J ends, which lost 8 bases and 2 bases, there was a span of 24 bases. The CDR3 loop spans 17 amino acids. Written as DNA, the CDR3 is TGTGCCAGTTCTCGCGGGATCGGGGGCGTAGCGCAAGAGACCCAGTACTTC. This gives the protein CASSRGIGGVAQETQYF.

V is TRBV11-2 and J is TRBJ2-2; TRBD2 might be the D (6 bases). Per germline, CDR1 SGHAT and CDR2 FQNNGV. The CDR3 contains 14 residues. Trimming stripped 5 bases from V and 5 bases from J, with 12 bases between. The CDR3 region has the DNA TGTGCCAGCAGCACGATCGCGGGGACCGGGGAGCTGTTTTTT. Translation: CASSTIAGTGELFF.